This entry describes one TCR beta chain. Trimming left V 2 bases short and J 6 bases short, with 12 bases between. The CDR3 loop spans 14 amino acids. The germline V gene has CDR1 SGHNT and CDR2 YYREEE (reference sequence). These data come from a study of technical replicates of blood from a handful of donors. Using immunoSEQ multiplex PCR, the repertoire was profiled, and TCRdb retains in-frame clones only, with some absent. The table includes about 81,000 clones, 90% to 98% detected once. This chain connects TRBV5-4 to TRBJ2-1; D perhaps matches TRBD1 (6 bases). Sequenced: T cells isolated from PBMCs. The TCR was taken from a human donor in good health. The CDR3 DNA reads TGTGCCAGCAGCTTCCCAGGGGACGGCAATGAGCAGTTCTTC. It encodes CASSFPGDGNEQFF. The complete variable domain, with remaining parts taken from reference TRBV5-4 and TRBJ2-1, reads ETGVTQSPTHLIKTRGQQVTLRCSSQSGHNTVSWYQQALGQGPQFIFQYYREEENGRGNFPPRFSGLQFPNYSSELNVNALELDDSALYLCASSFPGDGNEQFFGPGTRLTVL.